The TCR beta chain under discussion was sequenced for a study of identifying expanded T cells in peripheral blood. Study results and limitations: Variance in clone template counts between approximately 2-week samples significantly increased with total template count across all healthy donors. Over about two and four weeks, about 15 and 19 clones changed, versus around 1.2 between replicates.

On this clone: What it recognizes is unknown.

The CDR3 covers 16 residues. Per the germline V gene, CDR1 is GTSNPN and CDR2 is SVGIG (reference sequence). Deletions cut 1 base from V and 7 bases from J, with 17 bases between. Collection occurred without any documented infections or immune events in donors. Sequencing used immunoSEQ multiplex PCR; TCRdb keeps in-frame clones, though not all of them. The sample consists of 120,000 or so clones, roughly 80% of them appearing once. The chain joins TRBV30 to TRBJ1-6; D might be TRBD1 (5 bases). The sequence came from a person aged 18 to 70 in good health. Source material: blood. The CDR3 sequence is CAWSAGTLNTNSPLHF. CDR3 DNA sequence: TGTGCCTGGAGTGCCGGGACGTTAAACACAAATTCACCCCTCCACTTT. The variable domain in full, completed from reference TRBV30 and TRBJ1-6, reads SQTIHQWPATLVQPVGSPLSLECTVEGTSNPNLYWYRQAAGRGLQLLFYSVGIGQISSEVPQNLSASRPQDRQFILSSKKLLLSDSGFYLCAWSAGTLNTNSPLHFGNGTRLTVT.